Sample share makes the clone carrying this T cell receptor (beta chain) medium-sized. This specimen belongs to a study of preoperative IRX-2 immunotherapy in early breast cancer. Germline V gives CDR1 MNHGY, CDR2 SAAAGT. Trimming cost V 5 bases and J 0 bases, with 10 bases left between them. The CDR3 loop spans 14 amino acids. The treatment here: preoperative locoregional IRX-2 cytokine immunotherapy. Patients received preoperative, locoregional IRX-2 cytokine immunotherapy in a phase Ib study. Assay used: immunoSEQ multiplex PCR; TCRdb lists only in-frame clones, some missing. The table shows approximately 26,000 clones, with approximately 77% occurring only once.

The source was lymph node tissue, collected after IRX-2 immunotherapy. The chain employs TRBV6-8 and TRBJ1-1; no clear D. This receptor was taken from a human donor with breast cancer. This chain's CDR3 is CASSMTVLNTEAFF. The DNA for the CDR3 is TGTGCCAGCAGTATGACGGTTTTGAACACTGAAGCTTTCTTT.